The source of this T cell receptor (beta chain) is a study of OX40 agonist ivuxolimab in advanced cancers. On the study more broadly: Hepatocellular carcinoma, melanoma, renal cell or head and neck cancer was diagnosed in the dose-escalation patients.

Some clones are missing from TCRdb's copy, which holds only in-frame ones; the method was immunoSEQ multiplex PCR. The profile shows 45,000 to 50,000 clones, roughly 89% of them singletons. With 3 bases clipped from V and 3 bases from J, the junction kept 13 bases outside the gene matches. CDR1 is GTSNPN, CDR2 SVGIG, per germline (reference sequence). The CDR3 runs 17 residues. The specimen was CD4+ or CD8+ T cells sorted from blood, collected in a trial of the OX40 agonist ivuxolimab. This chain links TRBV30 with TRBJ2-5, with 10 bases matching TRBD2. This clonotype was obtained from an adult with an advanced solid tumor such as melanoma, head and neck, liver or kidney cancer. CDR3 sequence (DNA): TGTGCCTGGAGCACTACATTAGCTCTAGCGGGAGAAGAGACCCAGTACTTC. The encoded protein is CAWSTTLALAGEETQYF.